This T cell receptor (beta chain) stems from a study of siplizumab effects on memory and regulatory T cells. Details on this clone: What it binds is unknown.

Points from the study as a whole: In unstimulated cells, naive T cells appeared more diverse than memory T cells and seemed major alloresponse contributors. Siplizumab produced a significant reduction in alloreactive sequences that were traceable to unstimulated CD4+ memory cells. It was not possible to assign a naive or memory phenotype to roughly 80-97% of proliferating CD4+ or CD8+ clones.

V lost 8 bases, J lost 0 bases, and 13 bases stayed unmatched. The germline gives CDR1 SQVTM, CDR2 ANQGSEA. This CDR3 has 16 amino acids. Assayed TCR templates numbered about 10^5 for each sample. Sequenced by immunoSEQ multiplex PCR; TCRdb stores in-frame clones only, minus some. Among about 100,000 clones listed, approximately 92% were seen once. The receptor was isolated from a human donor in good health. Some clones in this sample may be carry-over from other donors' samples. The V gene is TRBV29-1, the J gene TRBJ2-3; 8 nucleotides align to TRBD2. Sequenced material: CD4+ T cells sorted from blood. CDR3 bases: TGCAGCCTTAAACGACGGGGGGGCTACAGCACAGATACGCAGTATTTT. Translation: CSLKRRGGYSTDTQYF.